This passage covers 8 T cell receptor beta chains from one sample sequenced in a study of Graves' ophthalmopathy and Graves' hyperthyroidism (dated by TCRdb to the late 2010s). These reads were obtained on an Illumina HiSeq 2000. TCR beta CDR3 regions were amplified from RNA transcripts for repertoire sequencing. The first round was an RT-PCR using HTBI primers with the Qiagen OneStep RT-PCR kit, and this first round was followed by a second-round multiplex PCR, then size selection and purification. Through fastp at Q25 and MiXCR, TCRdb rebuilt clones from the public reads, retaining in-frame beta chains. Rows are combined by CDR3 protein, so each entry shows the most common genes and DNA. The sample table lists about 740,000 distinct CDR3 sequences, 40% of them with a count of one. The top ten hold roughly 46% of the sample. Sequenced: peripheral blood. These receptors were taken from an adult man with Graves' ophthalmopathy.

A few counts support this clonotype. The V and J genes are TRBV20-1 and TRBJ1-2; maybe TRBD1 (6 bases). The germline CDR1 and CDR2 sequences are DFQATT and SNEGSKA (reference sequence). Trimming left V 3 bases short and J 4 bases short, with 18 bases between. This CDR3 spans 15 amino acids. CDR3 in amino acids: CSASDWDTRGYGYTF. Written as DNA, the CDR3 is TGCAGTGCTAGTGATTGGGACACCCGAGGCTATGGCTACACCTTC.

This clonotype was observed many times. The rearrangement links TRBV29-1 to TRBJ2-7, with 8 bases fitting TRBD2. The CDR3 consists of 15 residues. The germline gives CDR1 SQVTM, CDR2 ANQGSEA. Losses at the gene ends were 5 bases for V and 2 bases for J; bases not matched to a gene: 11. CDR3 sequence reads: CSVIPTSERAYEQYF. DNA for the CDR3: TGCAGCGTTATACCGACTAGCGAGCGGGCCTACGAGCAGTACTTC.

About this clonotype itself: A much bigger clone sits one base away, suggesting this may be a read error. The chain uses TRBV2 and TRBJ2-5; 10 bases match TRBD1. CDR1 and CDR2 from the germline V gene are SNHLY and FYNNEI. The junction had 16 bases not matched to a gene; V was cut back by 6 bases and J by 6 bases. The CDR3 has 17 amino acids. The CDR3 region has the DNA TGTGCCAGCAGAGGAGGACCGACAGGGGGCTATCTGCAGACCCAGTACTTC. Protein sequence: CASRGGPTGGYLQTQYF.

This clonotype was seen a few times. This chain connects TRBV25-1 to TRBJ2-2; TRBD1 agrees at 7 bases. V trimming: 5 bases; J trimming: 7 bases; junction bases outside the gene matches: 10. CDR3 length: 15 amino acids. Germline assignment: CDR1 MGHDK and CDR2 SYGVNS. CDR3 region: CASSLLTGVYGELFF. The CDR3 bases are TGTGCCAGCAGTCTCCTTACAGGGGTATACGGGGAGCTGTTTTTT.

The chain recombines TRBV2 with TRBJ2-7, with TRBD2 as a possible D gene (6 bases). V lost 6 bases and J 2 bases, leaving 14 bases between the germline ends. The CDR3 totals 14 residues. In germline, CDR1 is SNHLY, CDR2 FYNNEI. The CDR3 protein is CASRASAFTYEQYF. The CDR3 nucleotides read TGTGCCAGCAGGGCTAGCGCCTTCACCTACGAGCAGTACTTC.

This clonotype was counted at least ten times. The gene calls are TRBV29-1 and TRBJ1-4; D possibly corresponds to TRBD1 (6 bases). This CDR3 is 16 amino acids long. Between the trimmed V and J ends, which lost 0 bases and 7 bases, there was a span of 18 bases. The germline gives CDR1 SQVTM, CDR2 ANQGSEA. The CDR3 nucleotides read TGCAGCGTTGAAGAAGGCCGGGGGCGGAAAGGTGAAAAACTGTTTTTT. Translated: CSVEEGRGRKGEKLFF.

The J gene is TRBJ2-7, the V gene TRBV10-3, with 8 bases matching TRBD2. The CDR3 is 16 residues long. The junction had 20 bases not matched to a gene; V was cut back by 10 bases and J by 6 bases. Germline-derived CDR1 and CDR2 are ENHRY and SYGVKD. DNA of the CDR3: TGTGCCAGCAGCCAGGCTAGAACGGGGCTAGCGGGCGAGCAGTACTTC. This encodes CASSQARTGLAGEQYF.

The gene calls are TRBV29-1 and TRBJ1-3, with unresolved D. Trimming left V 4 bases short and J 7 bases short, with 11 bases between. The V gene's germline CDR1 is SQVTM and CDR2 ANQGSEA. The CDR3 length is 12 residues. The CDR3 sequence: CSVAPRLNTIYF. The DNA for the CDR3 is TGCAGCGTTGCTCCACGCTTGAACACCATATATTTT.